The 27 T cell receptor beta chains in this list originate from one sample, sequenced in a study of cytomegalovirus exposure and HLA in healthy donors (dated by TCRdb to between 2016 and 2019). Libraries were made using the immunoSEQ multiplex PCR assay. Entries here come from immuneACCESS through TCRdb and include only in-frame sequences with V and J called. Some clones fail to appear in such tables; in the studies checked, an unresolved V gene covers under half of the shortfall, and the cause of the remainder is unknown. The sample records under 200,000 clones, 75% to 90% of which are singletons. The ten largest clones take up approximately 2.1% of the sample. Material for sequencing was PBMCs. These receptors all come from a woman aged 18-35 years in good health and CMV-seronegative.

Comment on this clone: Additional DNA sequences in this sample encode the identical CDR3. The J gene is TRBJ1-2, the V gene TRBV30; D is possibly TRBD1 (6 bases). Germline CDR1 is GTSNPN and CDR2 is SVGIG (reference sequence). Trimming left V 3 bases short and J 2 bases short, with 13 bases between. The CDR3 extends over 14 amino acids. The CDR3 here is CAWSIGGANYGYTF. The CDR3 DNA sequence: TGTGCCTGGAGCATAGGGGGTGCGAACTATGGCTACACCTTC.

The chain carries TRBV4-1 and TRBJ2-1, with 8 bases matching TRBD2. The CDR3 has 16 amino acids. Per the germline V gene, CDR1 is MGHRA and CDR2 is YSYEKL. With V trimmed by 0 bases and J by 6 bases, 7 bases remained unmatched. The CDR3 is CASSQDEGLVVNEQFF. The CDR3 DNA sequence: TGCGCCAGCAGCCAAGATGAGGGACTAGTCGTCAATGAGCAGTTCTTC.

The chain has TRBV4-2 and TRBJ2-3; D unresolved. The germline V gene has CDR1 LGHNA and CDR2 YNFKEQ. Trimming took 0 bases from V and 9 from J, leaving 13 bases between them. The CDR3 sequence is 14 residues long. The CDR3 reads CASSQDEPRGTQYF. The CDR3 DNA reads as TGTGCCAGCAGCCAAGATGAGCCGCGCGGCACGCAGTATTTT.

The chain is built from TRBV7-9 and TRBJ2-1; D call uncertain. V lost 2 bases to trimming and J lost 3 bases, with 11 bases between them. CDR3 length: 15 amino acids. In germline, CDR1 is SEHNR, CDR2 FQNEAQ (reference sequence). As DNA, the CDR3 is TGTGCCAGCAGCTTAAACGCCTACTTCTACAATGAGCAGTTCTTC. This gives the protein CASSLNAYFYNEQFF.

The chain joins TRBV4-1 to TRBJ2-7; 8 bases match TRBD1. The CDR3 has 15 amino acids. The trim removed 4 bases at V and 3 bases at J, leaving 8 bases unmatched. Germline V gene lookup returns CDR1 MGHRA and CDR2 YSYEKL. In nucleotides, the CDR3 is TGCGCCAGCAGCCGAGGCGGGACAGGTTTCTACGAGCAGTACTTC. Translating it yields CASSRGGTGFYEQYF.

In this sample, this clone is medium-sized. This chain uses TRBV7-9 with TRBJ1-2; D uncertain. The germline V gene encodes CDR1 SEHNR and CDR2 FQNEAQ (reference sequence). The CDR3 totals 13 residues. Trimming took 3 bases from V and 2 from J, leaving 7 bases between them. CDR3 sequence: CASSLVQNYGYTF. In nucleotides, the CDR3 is TGTGCCAGCAGCTTGGTACAGAACTATGGCTACACCTTC.

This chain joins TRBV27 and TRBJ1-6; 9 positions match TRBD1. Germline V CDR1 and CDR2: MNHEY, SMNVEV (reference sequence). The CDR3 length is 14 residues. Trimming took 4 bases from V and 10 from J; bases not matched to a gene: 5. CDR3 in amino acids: CASSSGQGRSPLHF. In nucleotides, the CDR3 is TGTGCCAGCAGTTCGGGACAGGGAAGATCACCCCTCCACTTT.

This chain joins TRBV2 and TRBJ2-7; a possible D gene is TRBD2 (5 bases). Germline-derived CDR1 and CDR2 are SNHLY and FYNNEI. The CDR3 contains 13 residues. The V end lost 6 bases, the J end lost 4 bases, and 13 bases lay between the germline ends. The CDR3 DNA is TGTGCCAGCAGCATCATGGACTTATACGAGCAGTACTTC. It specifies CASSIMDLYEQYF.

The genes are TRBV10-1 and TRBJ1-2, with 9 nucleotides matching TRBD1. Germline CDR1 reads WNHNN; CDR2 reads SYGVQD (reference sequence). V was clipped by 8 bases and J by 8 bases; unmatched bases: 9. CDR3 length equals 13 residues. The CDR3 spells CASQEGTGLGYTF. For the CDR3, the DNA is TGCGCCAGCCAGGAGGGGACAGGGCTCGGCTACACCTTC.

The CDR3 spells CASSGEAAYEQYF. The CDR3 DNA follows: TGTGCCAGCAGCGGAGAGGCCGCCTACGAGCAGTACTTC. The chain recombines TRBV5-4 with TRBJ2-7, with D hard to call. Germline values: CDR1 SGHNT, CDR2 YYREEE (reference sequence). The CDR3 has 13 amino acids. The V and J ends lost 4 bases and 2 bases respectively, with 10 bases between them.

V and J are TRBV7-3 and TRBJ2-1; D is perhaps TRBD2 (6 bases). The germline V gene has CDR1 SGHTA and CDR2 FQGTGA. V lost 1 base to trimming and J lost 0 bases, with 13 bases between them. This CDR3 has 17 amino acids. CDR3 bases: TGTGCCAGCAGCTTAATGGGGGGACCTAGCTCCTACAATGAGCAGTTCTTC. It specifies CASSLMGGPSSYNEQFF.

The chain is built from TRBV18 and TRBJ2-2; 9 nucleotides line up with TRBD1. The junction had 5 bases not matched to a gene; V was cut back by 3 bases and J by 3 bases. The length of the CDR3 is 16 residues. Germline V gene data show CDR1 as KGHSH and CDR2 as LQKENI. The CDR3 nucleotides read TGTGCCAGCTCACCCCTCCGGACAGGGGACACCGGGGAGCTGTTTTTT. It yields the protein CASSPLRTGDTGELFF.

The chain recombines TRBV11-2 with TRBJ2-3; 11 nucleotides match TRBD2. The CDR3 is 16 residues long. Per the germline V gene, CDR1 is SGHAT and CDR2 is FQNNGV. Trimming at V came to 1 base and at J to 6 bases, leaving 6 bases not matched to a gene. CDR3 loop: CASSLVLAGGYDTQYF. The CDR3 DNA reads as TGTGCCAGCAGCTTAGTGCTAGCGGGAGGATACGATACGCAGTATTTT.

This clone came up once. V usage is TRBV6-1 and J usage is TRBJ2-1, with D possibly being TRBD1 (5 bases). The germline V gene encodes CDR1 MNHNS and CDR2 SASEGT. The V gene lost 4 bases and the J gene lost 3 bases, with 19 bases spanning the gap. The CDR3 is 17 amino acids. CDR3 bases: TGTGCCAGCAGTGGGAAGGGGTGGAGCTCGCTCTACAATGAGCAGTTCTTC. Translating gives CASSGKGWSSLYNEQFF.

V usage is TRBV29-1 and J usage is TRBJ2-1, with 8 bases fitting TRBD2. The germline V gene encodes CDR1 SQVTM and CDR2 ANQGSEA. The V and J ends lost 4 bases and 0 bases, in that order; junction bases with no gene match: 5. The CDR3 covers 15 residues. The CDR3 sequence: CSVGLAGSSYNEQFF. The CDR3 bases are TGCAGCGTTGGGTTAGCGGGAAGCTCCTACAATGAGCAGTTCTTC.

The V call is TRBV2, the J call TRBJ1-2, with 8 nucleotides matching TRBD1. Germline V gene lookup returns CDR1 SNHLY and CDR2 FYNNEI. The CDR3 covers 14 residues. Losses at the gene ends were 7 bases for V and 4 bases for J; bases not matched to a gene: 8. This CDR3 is CASTAGQGPYGYTF. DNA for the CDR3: TGTGCCAGCACCGCAGGACAGGGCCCCTATGGCTACACCTTC. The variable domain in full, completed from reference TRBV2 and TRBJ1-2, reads EPEVTQTPSHQVTQMGQEVILRCVPISNHLYFYWYRQILGQKVEFLVSFYNNEISEKSEIFDDQFSVERPDGSNFTLKIRSTKLEDSAMYFCASTAGQGPYGYTFGSGTRLTVV.

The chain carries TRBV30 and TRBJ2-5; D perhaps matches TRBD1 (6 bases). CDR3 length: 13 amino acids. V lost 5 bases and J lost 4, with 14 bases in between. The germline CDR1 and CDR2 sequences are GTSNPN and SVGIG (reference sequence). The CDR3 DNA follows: TGTGCCTGGGGTTTGCAGGGGCCAGAGACCCAGTACTTC. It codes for CAWGLQGPETQYF. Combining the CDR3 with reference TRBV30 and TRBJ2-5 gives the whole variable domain SQTIHQWPATLVQPVGSPLSLECTVEGTSNPNLYWYRQAAGRGLQLLFYSVGIGQISSEVPQNLSASRPQDRQFILSSKKLLLSDSGFYLCAWGLQGPETQYFGPGTRLLVL.

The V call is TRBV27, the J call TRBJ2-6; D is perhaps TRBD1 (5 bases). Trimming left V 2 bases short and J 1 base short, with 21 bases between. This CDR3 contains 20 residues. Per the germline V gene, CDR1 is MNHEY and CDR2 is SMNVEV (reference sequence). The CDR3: CASSLQGFEVRSSGANVLTF. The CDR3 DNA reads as TGTGCCAGCAGTTTACAGGGTTTCGAGGTTCGATCGTCTGGGGCCAACGTCCTGACTTTC.

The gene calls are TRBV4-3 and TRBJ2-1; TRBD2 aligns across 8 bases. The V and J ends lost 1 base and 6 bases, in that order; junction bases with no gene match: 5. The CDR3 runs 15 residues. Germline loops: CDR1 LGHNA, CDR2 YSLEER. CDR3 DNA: TGCGCCAGCAGCCAAGGGGCCGGGGGGGTCAATGAGCAGTTCTTC. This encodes CASSQGAGGVNEQFF.

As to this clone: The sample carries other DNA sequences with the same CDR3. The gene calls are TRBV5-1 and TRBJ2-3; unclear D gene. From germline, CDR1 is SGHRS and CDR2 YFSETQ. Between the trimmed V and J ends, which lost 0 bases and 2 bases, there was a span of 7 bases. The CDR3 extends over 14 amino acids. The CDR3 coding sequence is TGCGCCAGCAGCTTGGAAAGCCCCACAGATACGCAGTATTTT. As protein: CASSLESPTDTQYF.

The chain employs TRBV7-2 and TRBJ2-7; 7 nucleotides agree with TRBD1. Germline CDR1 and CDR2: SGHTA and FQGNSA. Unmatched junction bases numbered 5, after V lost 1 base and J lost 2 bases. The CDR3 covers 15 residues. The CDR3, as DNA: TGTGCCAGCAGCTTAGTCCGGGACAGCACCTACGAGCAGTACTTC. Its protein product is CASSLVRDSTYEQYF.

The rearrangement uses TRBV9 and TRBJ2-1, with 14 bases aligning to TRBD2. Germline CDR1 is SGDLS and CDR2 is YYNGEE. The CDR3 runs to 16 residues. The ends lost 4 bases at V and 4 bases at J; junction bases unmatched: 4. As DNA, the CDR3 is TGTGCCAGCAGCCCTCGACTAGCGGGGGGGTACAATGAGCAGTTCTTC. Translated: CASSPRLAGGYNEQFF.

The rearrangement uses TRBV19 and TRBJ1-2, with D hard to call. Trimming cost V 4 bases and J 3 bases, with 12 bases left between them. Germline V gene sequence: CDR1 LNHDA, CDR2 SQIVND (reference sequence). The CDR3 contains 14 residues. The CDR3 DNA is TGTGCCAGTAGTAATCGGGGAATGGACTATGGCTACACCTTC. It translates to CASSNRGMDYGYTF.

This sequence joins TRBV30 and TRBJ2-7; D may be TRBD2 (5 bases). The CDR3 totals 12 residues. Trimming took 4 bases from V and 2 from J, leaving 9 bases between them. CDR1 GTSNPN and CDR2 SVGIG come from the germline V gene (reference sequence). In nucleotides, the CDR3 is TGTGCCTGGAAAAGCGGCACCTACGAGCAGTACTTC. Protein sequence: CAWKSGTYEQYF.

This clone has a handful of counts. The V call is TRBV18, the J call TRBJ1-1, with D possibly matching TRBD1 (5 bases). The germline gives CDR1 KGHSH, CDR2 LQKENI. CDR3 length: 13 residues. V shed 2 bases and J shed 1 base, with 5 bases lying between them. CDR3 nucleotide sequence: TGTGCCAGCTCACCAGGGGCGAACACTGAAGCTTTCTTT. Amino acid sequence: CASSPGANTEAFF. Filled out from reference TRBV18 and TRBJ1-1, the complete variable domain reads NAGVMQNPRHLVRRRGQEARLRCSPMKGHSHVYWYRQLPEEGLKFMVYLQKENIIDESGMPKERFSAEFPKEGPSILRIQQVVRGDSAAYFCASSPGANTEAFFGQGTRLTVV.

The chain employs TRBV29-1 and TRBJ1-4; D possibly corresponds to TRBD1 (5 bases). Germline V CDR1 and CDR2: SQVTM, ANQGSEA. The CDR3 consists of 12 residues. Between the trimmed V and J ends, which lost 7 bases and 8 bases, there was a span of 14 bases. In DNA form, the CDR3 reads TGCAGCGCTCCGGGGGATCGAGAAAAACTGTTTTTT. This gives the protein CSAPGDREKLFF.

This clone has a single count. CDR3 coding DNA: TGTGCCAGCAGCCCCAGGGGTGGGTACGAGCAGTACTTC. Amino acids: CASSPRGGYEQYF. The chain combines TRBV7-9 with TRBJ2-7, with a weak D call TRBD1 (6 bases). This CDR3 has 13 amino acids. Germline CDR1 is SEHNR and CDR2 is FQNEAQ (reference sequence). V lost 5 bases, J lost 4 bases, and 12 bases lay in between. The full variable domain, with the rest looked up from reference TRBV7-9 and TRBJ2-7, is DTGVSQNPRHKITKRGQNVTFRCDPISEHNRLYWYRQTLGQGPEFLTYFQNEAQLEKSRLLSDRFSAERPKGSFSTLEIQRTEQGDSAMYLCASSPRGGYEQYFGPGTRLTVT.